This T cell receptor (beta chain) was identified during a study of blood T cell repertoires in COVID-19. Study at large: In each case, the material was cDNA or gDNA derived from T cells, B-cell-depleted T cells, or PBMCs.

Seattle's enrolled individuals joined amid active infection and were then monitored longitudinally. Assay: immunoSEQ multiplex PCR; the TCRdb copy retains only in-frame clones and omits some. The data contain about 370,000 clones, approximately 88% of them singletons. Looked up from germline, CDR1 is SGHRS and CDR2 is YFSETQ. The V end was cut by 4 bases, the J end by 0 bases, with 6 bases between. The CDR3 extends over 13 amino acids. Sequencing used peripheral blood. The source of this sequence is a woman younger than 45 with COVID-19, enrolled during active disease. The chain couples TRBV5-1 to TRBJ2-3, with D possibly being TRBD2 (6 bases). The CDR3 DNA is TGCGCCAGCAGCCGGGGGAGCACAGATACGCAGTATTTT. Amino acid sequence: CASSRGSTDTQYF. Supplemented by reference TRBV5-1 and TRBJ2-3, the full variable domain reads KAGVTQTPRYLIKTRGQQVTLSCSPISGHRSVSWYQQTPGQGLQFLFEYFSETQRNKGNFPGRFSGRQFSNSRSEMNVSTLELGDSALYLCASSRGSTDTQYFGPGTRLTVL.